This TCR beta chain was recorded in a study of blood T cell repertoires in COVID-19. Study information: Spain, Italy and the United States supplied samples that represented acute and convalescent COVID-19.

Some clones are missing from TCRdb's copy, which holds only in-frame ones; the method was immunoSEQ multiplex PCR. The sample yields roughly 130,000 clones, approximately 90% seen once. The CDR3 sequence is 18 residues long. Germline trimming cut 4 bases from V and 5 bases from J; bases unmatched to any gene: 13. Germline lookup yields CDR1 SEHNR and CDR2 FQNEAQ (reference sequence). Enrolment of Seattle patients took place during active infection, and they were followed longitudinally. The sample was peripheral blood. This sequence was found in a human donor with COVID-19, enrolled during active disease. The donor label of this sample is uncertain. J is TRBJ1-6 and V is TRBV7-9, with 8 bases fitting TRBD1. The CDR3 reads CASSSETHRDRNNSPLHF. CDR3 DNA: TGTGCCAGCAGCTCCGAGACCCACCGGGACAGGAATAATTCACCCCTCCACTTT.